Detailed here is one T cell receptor (beta chain). Its binding antigen is unknown. One base away there is no much larger clone; base qualities are not given. The data were obtained in a study of beta chain features in type 1 diabetes (dated by TCRdb to the late 2010s). Context from the whole study: Mean age, gender distribution, total cell number and subset yield did not differ between patients and healthy donors. Across all samples, around 99 million sorted cells were examined, and cell number per subset correlated strongly with RNA yield. The study compared TCRB repertoires of sorted circulating CD4+ T cell subsets between recently diagnosed type 1 diabetes patients and matched healthy donors. Whereas all 30 or so donors provided naive and central memory subsets, regulatory and stem cell-like memory subsets were isolated from just 8 patients and about 8 healthy donors. Points the paper makes about the study in general: Sequencing cDNA rather than genomic DNA could over-represent highly expressing activated cells, although activation and CD3 levels did not differ between groups. Because small numbers of individuals were included in the HLA sub-analyses, any influence of HLA type on TCRB rearrangement was left unresolved. Shorter templates might have been favored by PCR, but patient and control samples were amplified and corrected together, so both groups would have been affected equally by any skew. Naive, central memory and regulatory TCRB repertoires appeared to be more alike among patients than among healthy donors. In all four CD4+ subsets, TCRB CDR3 length was moderately but significantly shorter in type 1 diabetes patients. Patients with type 1 diabetes made fewer insertions and deleted more nucleotides at VDJ recombination sites, implying thymic rearrangement abnormalities.

Per the germline V gene, SGHTA is the CDR1 and FQGNSA is the CDR2. The junction carries 4 bases between V and J, which are trimmed by 4 bases and 3 bases respectively. The CDR3 measures 11 amino acids from cysteine to phenylalanine. Only the CDR3 part of the read is kept: 33 bases, read in frame from the first base. Each donor gave one peripheral blood draw, about 110 mL on average, collected into heparinised tubes. Using a panel that included CD45RO, CCR7, CD25, CD127, CD95 and CD27, naive, central memory, regulatory and stem cell-like memory CD4+ T cells were sorted on a BD FACSAria II. Purity was above 98% for every sorted population. PBMCs were isolated immediately by Lymphoprep density gradient centrifugation and stained directly without culture. To minimize batch effects, samples were stained and sorted in pairs, one healthy donor with one patient per experiment. All of the isolated RNA was reverse transcribed with the High Capacity cDNA Reverse Transcription Kit, so expressed TCRB transcripts were sequenced. Deep immunoSEQ sequencing was applied to naive, central memory and regulatory T cell samples, giving an average of roughly 3.5 million total reads per sample. Sorted cells were lysed in RLT buffer, and RNA was extracted using DNase-treated RNeasy Micro or Mini kits according to cell number. To prevent cross-contamination, every cell subset was processed on its own, while patient and healthy donor samples were processed together. The immunoSEQ multiplex PCR was used to amplify TCRB sequences from cDNA, yielding 87-bp fragments that span the CDR3 region. Sequencing of the amplicons was performed on the Illumina HiSeq platform. Turning to the authors' computational methods: Synthetic template baselines were used to correct PCR bias computationally, reads within Hamming distance 2 were collapsed, and singletons that could not be merged were discarded. Reads were aligned against IMGT to assign V, D and J genes, CDR3 length and insertions or deletions at six rearrangement sites. Clonotype counts were normalized to sorted cell number within each subset before computing true diversity and Gini coefficients with the tcR R package. The overlap coefficient, calculated on TCRB nucleotide sequences, was used to measure repertoire sharing. As a proxy for the pre-selection repertoire, out-of-frame TCRB sequences from naive cells were analyzed. In TCRdb, the immuneACCESS table is reduced to in-frame sequences with V and J assigned. These tables do not hold every clone; where another copy was compared, an unresolved V gene accounts for under half, and the others remain unexplained. The V and J calls and the clone size are those of that table, but D and trimming were determined from the DNA. For this sample there are just over 450,000 clones; 30% appear just once. The ten largest clones take up around 0.065% of the sample.

Sequencing was done on a sample of naive CD4+ T cells from blood. Interpreted using the paper, the cell subset or site label stands for: true naive CD4+ T cells. The TCR originated in a man between 18 and 29 years old in good health. The chain is assembled from TRBV7-2 and TRBJ2-7, with no confident D gene call. The bases read TGTGCCAGCAGCTCCCGCTACGAGCAGTACTTC. This codes for CASSSRYEQYF.